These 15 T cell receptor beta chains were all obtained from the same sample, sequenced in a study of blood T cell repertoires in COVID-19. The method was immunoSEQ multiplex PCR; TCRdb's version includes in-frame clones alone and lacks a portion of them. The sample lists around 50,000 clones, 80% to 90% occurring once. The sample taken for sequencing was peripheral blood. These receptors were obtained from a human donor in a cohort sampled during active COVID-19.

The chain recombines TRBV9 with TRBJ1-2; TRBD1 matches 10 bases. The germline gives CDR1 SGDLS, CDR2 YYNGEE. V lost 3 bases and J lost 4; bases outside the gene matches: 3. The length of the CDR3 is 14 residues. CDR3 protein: CASSARQGAYGYTF. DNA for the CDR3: TGTGCCAGCAGCGCGAGACAGGGGGCCTATGGCTACACCTTC.

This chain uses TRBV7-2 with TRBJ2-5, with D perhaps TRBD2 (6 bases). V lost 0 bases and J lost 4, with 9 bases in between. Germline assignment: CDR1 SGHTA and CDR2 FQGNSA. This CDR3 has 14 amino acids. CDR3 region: CASSLAGGGETQYF. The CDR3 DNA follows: TGTGCCAGCAGCTTAGCCGGGGGAGGAGAGACCCAGTACTTC.

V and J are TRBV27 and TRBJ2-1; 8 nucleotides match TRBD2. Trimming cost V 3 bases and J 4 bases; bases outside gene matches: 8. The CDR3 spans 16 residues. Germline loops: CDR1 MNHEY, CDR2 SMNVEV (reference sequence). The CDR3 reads CASSLVGGGWYNEQFF. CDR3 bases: TGTGCCAGCAGTTTGGTGGGCGGGGGGTGGTACAATGAGCAGTTCTTC.

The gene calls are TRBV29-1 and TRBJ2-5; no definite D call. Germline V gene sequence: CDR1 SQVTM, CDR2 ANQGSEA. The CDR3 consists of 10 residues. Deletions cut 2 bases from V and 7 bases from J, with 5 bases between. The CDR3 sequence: CSVESVTQYF. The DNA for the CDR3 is TGCAGCGTTGAAAGCGTGACCCAGTACTTC.

The CDR3 DNA is TGTGCCAGCAGCTTTGGGGGCTTGGGCTACACCTTC. Protein sequence: CASSFGGLGYTF. The rearrangement uses TRBV5-8 and TRBJ1-2, with D maybe TRBD1 (6 bases). This CDR3 is 12 amino acids long. V was trimmed by 2 bases and J by 8 bases, leaving 10 bases between them. Germline CDR1 SGHTS, CDR2 YDEGEE.

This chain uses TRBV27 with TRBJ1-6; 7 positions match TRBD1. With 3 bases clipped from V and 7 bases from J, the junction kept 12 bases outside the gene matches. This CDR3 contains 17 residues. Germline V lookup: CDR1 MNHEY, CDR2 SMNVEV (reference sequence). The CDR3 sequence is CASSFFYGTAINSPLHF. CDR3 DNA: TGTGCCAGCAGTTTTTTCTACGGGACAGCAATAAATTCACCCCTCCACTTT.

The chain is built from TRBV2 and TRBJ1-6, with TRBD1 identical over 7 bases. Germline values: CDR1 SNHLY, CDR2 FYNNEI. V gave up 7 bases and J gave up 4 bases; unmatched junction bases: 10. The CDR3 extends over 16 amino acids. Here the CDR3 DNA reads TGTGCCAGCAAACCGGGACAGCCTGCTTATAATTCACCCCTCCACTTT. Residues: CASKPGQPAYNSPLHF.

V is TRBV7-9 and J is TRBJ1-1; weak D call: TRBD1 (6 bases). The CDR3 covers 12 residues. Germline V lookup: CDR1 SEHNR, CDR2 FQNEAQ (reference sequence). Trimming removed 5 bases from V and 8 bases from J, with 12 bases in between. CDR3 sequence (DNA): TGTGCCAGCAGCACCAACAGGGAGGAAGCTTTCTTT. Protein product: CASSTNREEAFF.

CDR3 sequence (DNA): TGCGCCAGCAGCCAAGAGGACAGGGCTAGCGAAAAACTGTTTTTT. Protein sequence: CASSQEDRASEKLFF. The rearrangement uses TRBV4-1 and TRBJ1-4; 8 bases line up with TRBD1. This CDR3 comprises 15 residues. Germline CDR1 reads MGHRA; CDR2 reads YSYEKL. The trim removed 0 bases at V and 8 bases at J, leaving 5 bases unmatched.

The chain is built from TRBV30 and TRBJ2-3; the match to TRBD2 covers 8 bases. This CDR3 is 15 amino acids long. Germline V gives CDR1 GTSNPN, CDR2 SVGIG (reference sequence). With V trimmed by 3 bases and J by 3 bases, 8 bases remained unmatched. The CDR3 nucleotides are TGTGCCTGGAGGCCCACTAGCGGCTGGACAGATACGCAGTATTTT. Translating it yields CAWRPTSGWTDTQYF.

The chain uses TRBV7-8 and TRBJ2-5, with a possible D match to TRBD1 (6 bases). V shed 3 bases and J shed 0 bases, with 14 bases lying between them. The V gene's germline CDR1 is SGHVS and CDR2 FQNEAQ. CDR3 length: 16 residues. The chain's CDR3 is CASSFRDILYQETQYF. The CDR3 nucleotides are TGTGCCAGCAGCTTCCGGGACATTTTGTACCAAGAGACCCAGTACTTC.

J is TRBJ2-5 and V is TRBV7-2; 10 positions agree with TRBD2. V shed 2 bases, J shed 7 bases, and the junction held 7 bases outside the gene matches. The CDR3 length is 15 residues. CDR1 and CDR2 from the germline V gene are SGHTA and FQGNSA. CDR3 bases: TGTGCCAGCAGCTTAAGGGCTAGCGGGAGAAGGACCCAGTACTTC. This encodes CASSLRASGRRTQYF.

Here the CDR3 DNA reads TGCGCCAGCAGCTCGTCCTCAGGCACAGATACGCAGTATTTT. This translates into CASSSSSGTDTQYF. The gene calls are TRBV5-1 and TRBJ2-3; D uncertain. The V gene's germline CDR1 is SGHRS and CDR2 YFSETQ. Trimming stripped 3 bases from V and 1 base from J, with 9 bases between. The CDR3 spans 14 residues.

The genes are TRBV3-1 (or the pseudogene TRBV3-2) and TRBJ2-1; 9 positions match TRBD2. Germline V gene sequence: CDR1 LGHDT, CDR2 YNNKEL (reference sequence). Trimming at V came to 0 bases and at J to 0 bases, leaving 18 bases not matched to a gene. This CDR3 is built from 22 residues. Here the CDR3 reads CASSQDGPSGAGGRLSYNEQFF. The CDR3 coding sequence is TGTGCCAGCAGCCAAGATGGGCCTTCGGGAGCGGGAGGCCGCCTCTCCTACAATGAGCAGTTCTTC.

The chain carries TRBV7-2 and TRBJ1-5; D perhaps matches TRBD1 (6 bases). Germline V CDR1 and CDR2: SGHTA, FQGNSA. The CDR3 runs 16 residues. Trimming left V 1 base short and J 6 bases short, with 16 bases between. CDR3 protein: CASSLGQGRLGQPQHF. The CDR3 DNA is TGTGCCAGCAGCTTAGGGCAGGGGCGCCTTGGTCAGCCCCAGCATTTT.